This entry lists 12 T cell receptor beta chains sequenced from one sample in a study of T cell responses to AZD1222 COVID-19 vaccine. The table came from immunoSEQ multiplex PCR; TCRdb's copy has only in-frame clones and leaves some out. The sample lists around 78,000 clones; 65% to 85% were seen once. The sample consisted of peripheral blood, taken on day 0 of AZD1222 vaccination. The receptors were sampled from an adult in good health.

V gene TRBV5-1 combines with J gene TRBJ2-2; 10 nucleotides match TRBD2. The ends lost 2 bases at V and 4 bases at J; junction bases unmatched: 5. Germline V gene sequence: CDR1 SGHRS, CDR2 YFSETQ. This CDR3 region has 16 residues. CDR3 sequence (DNA): TGCGCCAGCAGCTTATCCACTAGCGGGACCACCGGGGAGCTGTTTTTT. Its translation is CASSLSTSGTTGELFF. Together with reference TRBV5-1 and TRBJ2-2, the CDR3 gives the full variable domain: KAGVTQTPRYLIKTRGQQVTLSCSPISGHRSVSWYQQTPGQGLQFLFEYFSETQRNKGNFPGRFSGRQFSNSRSEMNVSTLELGDSALYLCASSLSTSGTTGELFFGEGSRLTVL.

The CDR3 DNA reads as TGTGCCAGCGGCCCCCCAAACTATGGCTACACCTTC. Translating it yields CASGPPNYGYTF. V gene TRBV27 combines with J gene TRBJ1-2; D is unresolved. V lost 8 bases, J lost 2 bases, and 9 bases lay in between. The CDR3 has 12 amino acids. Germline V lookup: CDR1 MNHEY, CDR2 SMNVEV (reference sequence).

The rearrangement joins TRBV4-3 to TRBJ1-3; D is unresolved. Trimming shortened V by 0 bases and J by 2 bases, and 8 bases separated the two germline ends. From germline, CDR1 is LGHNA and CDR2 YSLEER. The CDR3 covers 15 residues. The DNA of the CDR3 is TGCGCCAGCAGCCAAGATTGGGCAGCTGGAAACACCATATATTTT. It specifies CASSQDWAAGNTIYF.

This sequence joins TRBV7-2 and TRBJ1-2; D gene ambiguous. CDR1 is SGHTA, CDR2 FQGNSA, per germline. V lost 5 bases and J 5 bases, leaving 15 bases between the germline ends. This CDR3 comprises 14 residues. The CDR3 region has the DNA TGTGCCAGCAGCCTCGGCGTGGGGTGGTATGGCTACACCTTC. It is translated as CASSLGVGWYGYTF.

Here the CDR3 reads CASSRQGRAEQFF. The CDR3 bases are TGTGCCAGCAGCCGACAGGGGAGGGCTGAGCAGTTCTTC. The rearrangement joins TRBV7-2 to TRBJ2-1; tentatively, D is TRBD1 (8 bases). Trimming left V 5 bases short and J 9 bases short, with 14 bases between. The CDR3 totals 13 residues. Germline values: CDR1 SGHTA, CDR2 FQGNSA.

The chain carries TRBV3-1 (or the pseudogene TRBV3-2) and TRBJ2-3; TRBD1 agrees at 9 bases. The J segment lost 5 bases and the V segment lost 3 bases, leaving 3 bases of the junction unmatched. The CDR3 consists of 14 residues. From germline, CDR1 is LGHDT and CDR2 YNNKEL (reference sequence). The DNA of the CDR3 is TGTGCCAGCAGCCAGGGGACAGGGAGAGATACGCAGTATTTT. Translating it yields CASSQGTGRDTQYF.

The chain is built from TRBV19 and TRBJ2-1; 16 nucleotides line up with TRBD2. V gave up 4 bases and J gave up 9 bases; unmatched junction bases: 6. The CDR3 is made up of 16 amino acids. The germline gives CDR1 LNHDA, CDR2 SQIVND (reference sequence). This CDR3 reads CASSTGLAGGPSEQFF. CDR3 nucleotide sequence: TGTGCCAGTAGTACGGGACTAGCGGGAGGGCCTAGTGAGCAGTTCTTC. The complete variable domain, with remaining parts taken from reference TRBV19 and TRBJ2-1, reads DGGITQSPKYLFRKEGQNVTLSCEQNLNHDAMYWYRQDPGQGLRLIYYSQIVNDFQKGDIAEGYSVSREKKESFPLTVTSAQKNPTAFYLCASSTGLAGGPSEQFFGPGTRLTVL.

The chain joins TRBV23-1 to TRBJ1-1, with 7 bases lining up with TRBD1. TRBV23-1 is known as an ORF, though its function is uncertain. This CDR3 contains 16 residues. Unmatched junction bases numbered 12, after V lost 6 bases and J lost 2 bases. CDR3 amino acids: CASSSTGRDRNTEAFF. CDR3 sequence (DNA): TGCGCCAGCAGCTCGACCGGACGGGACAGAAACACTGAAGCTTTCTTT.

This sequence joins TRBV5-1 and TRBJ1-1, with unresolved D. V lost 2 bases to trimming and J lost 6 bases, with 5 bases between them. The CDR3 runs 11 residues. From germline, CDR1 is SGHRS and CDR2 YFSETQ. CDR3 in amino acids: CASSLSSEAFF. CDR3 bases: TGCGCCAGCAGCTTATCCTCTGAAGCTTTCTTT.

The chain has TRBV18 and TRBJ1-3, with D unresolved. The CDR3 loop spans 13 amino acids. Trimming pared 2 bases from V and 2 bases from J, leaving 4 bases between. Germline V CDR1 and CDR2: KGHSH, LQKENI. This CDR3 is CASSPGPGNTIYF. The CDR3 DNA is TGTGCCAGCTCACCAGGACCTGGAAACACCATATATTTT.

This sequence joins TRBV3-1 (or the pseudogene TRBV3-2) and TRBJ1-1; D ambiguous. The germline V gene encodes CDR1 LGHDT and CDR2 YNNKEL (reference sequence). The CDR3 extends over 13 amino acids. Trimming left V 4 bases short and J 5 bases short, with 11 bases between. This chain's CDR3 is CASSRGGGTEAFF. CDR3 nucleotide sequence: TGTGCCAGCAGCCGAGGAGGCGGGACTGAAGCTTTCTTT.

As for this clone: The junction and the germline gene differ at one end; a read error may be behind it. V usage is TRBV27 and J usage is TRBJ1-2, with 8 bases aligning to TRBD1. CDR3 size: 14 residues. CDR1 and CDR2 (germline): MNHEY, SMNVEV (reference sequence). The CDR3 protein is CASSSRSPSGGAWF. The CDR3 DNA follows: TGTGCCAGCAGTTCTAGATCCCCTTCAGGGGGCGCTTGGTTC.